This entry lists 20 T cell receptor beta chains sequenced from one sample in a study of blood T cell repertoires in COVID-19. The repertoire was sequenced with immunoSEQ multiplex PCR; TCRdb's copy has only in-frame clones and lacks some. The table lists some 150,000 clones, 88% of them singletons. The material sequenced was peripheral blood. The receptors were sampled from a human donor in a cohort sampled during active COVID-19.

This clone was detected once. The chain employs TRBV5-4 and TRBJ2-3; no clear D gene. CDR1 is SGHNT, CDR2 YYREEE, per germline (reference sequence). V was cut by 1 base and J by 4 bases, with 16 bases left in between. The CDR3 totals 16 residues. The CDR3 loop is CASSLRVAALSDTQYF. The CDR3 DNA follows: TGTGCCAGCAGCTTGCGAGTAGCAGCCCTCTCAGATACGCAGTATTTT. The whole variable domain, filled in from reference TRBV5-4 and TRBJ2-3, reads ETGVTQSPTHLIKTRGQQVTLRCSSQSGHNTVSWYQQALGQGPQFIFQYYREEENGRGNFPPRFSGLQFPNYSSELNVNALELDDSALYLCASSLRVAALSDTQYFGPGTRLTVL.

This clone was seen a single time. At the DNA level, this CDR3 is encoded by other sequences in the same sample as well. The chain couples TRBV27 to TRBJ2-1, with D maybe TRBD2 (5 bases). Germline V gene data show CDR1 as MNHEY and CDR2 as SMNVEV (reference sequence). This CDR3 is built from 14 residues. V lost 3 bases and J 0 bases, leaving 6 bases between the germline ends. DNA for the CDR3: TGTGCCAGCAGTTTGGCGGGCTCCTACAATGAGCAGTTCTTC. Protein: CASSLAGSYNEQFF.

V gene TRBV6-4 combines with J gene TRBJ2-3; a possible D gene is TRBD1 (6 bases). This CDR3 comprises 17 residues. V shed 4 bases and J shed 4 bases, with 21 bases lying between them. Germline CDR1 is MRHNA and CDR2 is SNTAGT. CDR3 DNA: TGTGCCAGCAGTGCCTCACCGACAGGTCGGGGTGCAGATACGCAGTATTTT. This gives the protein CASSASPTGRGADTQYF.

In its sample, this clone was seen once. The chain uses TRBV19 and TRBJ1-5; TRBD1 agrees at 7 bases. The J segment lost 0 bases and the V segment lost 3 bases, leaving 8 bases of the junction unmatched. This CDR3 has 17 amino acids. Per germline, CDR1 LNHDA and CDR2 SQIVND (reference sequence). For the CDR3, the DNA is TGTGCCAGTAGTATGGGGACAGCGCTTTCTAGCAATCAGCCCCAGCATTTT. Its translation: CASSMGTALSSNQPQHF.

This rearrangement joins TRBV7-6 to TRBJ2-3; 9 bases are shared with TRBD1. With V trimmed by 4 bases and J by 2 bases, 7 bases remained unmatched. Germline V gene data show CDR1 as SGHVS and CDR2 as FNYEAQ. This CDR3 has 16 residues. As DNA, the CDR3 is TGTGCCAGCAGCTCCAGAGGGGACAGGGCCACAGATACGCAGTATTTT. As protein: CASSSRGDRATDTQYF.

This clone was picked up one time. This sequence joins TRBV19 and TRBJ1-5; D remains ambiguous. V was cut by 6 bases and J by 1 base, with 7 bases left in between. Germline V CDR1 and CDR2: LNHDA, SQIVND (reference sequence). The CDR3 is 13 amino acids. The CDR3 nucleotides are TGTGCCAGTAGCGGTAACAGCAATCAGCCCCAGCATTTT. This gives the protein CASSGNSNQPQHF. The full variable domain, its missing parts supplied by reference TRBV19 and TRBJ1-5, is DGGITQSPKYLFRKEGQNVTLSCEQNLNHDAMYWYRQDPGQGLRLIYYSQIVNDFQKGDIAEGYSVSREKKESFPLTVTSAQKNPTAFYLCASSGNSNQPQHFGDGTRLSIL.

The chain is built from TRBV5-1 and TRBJ1-1, with 9 bases fitting TRBD1. CDR3 length: 15 residues. Germline CDR1 reads SGHRS; CDR2 reads YFSETQ. With 0 bases clipped from V and 5 bases from J, the junction kept 5 bases outside the gene matches. CDR3 region: CASSLVQGAGTEAFF. As DNA, the CDR3 is TGCGCCAGCAGCTTGGTACAGGGGGCTGGAACTGAAGCTTTCTTT.

The gene calls are TRBV9 and TRBJ1-5, with a tentative D call TRBD1 (6 bases). Germline V lookup: CDR1 SGDLS, CDR2 YYNGEE. The ends were cut back, 3 bases at V and 4 bases at J, with 11 bases in the middle. This CDR3 spans 14 amino acids. The CDR3 DNA reads TGTGCCAGCAGCGCCCTCCAGGGGAATCAGCCCCAGCATTTT. Encoded protein: CASSALQGNQPQHF.

V and J are TRBV4-2 and TRBJ2-3, with 7 bases identical to TRBD1. Germline CDR1 and CDR2: LGHNA and YNFKEQ. V was clipped by 3 bases and J by 8 bases; unmatched bases: 2. There are 12 residues in the CDR3. CDR3 DNA: TGTGCCAGCAGCCACCCAGGGGGTACGCAGTATTTT. As protein: CASSHPGGTQYF.

The J gene is TRBJ1-5, the V gene TRBV19, with 12 bases matching TRBD1. Losses at the gene ends were 6 bases for V and 3 bases for J; bases not matched to a gene: 3. Per the germline V gene, CDR1 is LNHDA and CDR2 is SQIVND (reference sequence). The length of the CDR3 is 15 residues. The CDR3 DNA reads TGTGCCAGTAGAGGGACAGGGGGCTCCAATCAGCCCCAGCATTTT. Amino acid sequence: CASRGTGGSNQPQHF.

J is TRBJ2-5 and V is TRBV27; D is undetermined. Germline V lookup: CDR1 MNHEY, CDR2 SMNVEV (reference sequence). V dropped 4 bases and J dropped 0 bases, with 9 bases sitting between them. There are 14 residues in the CDR3. The CDR3 loop reads CASSSVLYQETQYF. The CDR3 region has the DNA TGTGCCAGCAGTTCCGTATTGTACCAAGAGACCCAGTACTTC.

The J gene is TRBJ2-7, the V gene TRBV27; perhaps TRBD2 as D (6 bases). V was trimmed by 2 bases and J by 2 bases, leaving 7 bases between them. This CDR3 contains 13 residues. Per the germline V gene, CDR1 is MNHEY and CDR2 is SMNVEV (reference sequence). CDR3: CASSLTSTYEQYF. Written as DNA, the CDR3 is TGTGCCAGCAGTTTAACTAGCACCTACGAGCAGTACTTC.

V and J are TRBV5-1 and TRBJ1-6; 9 nucleotides line up with TRBD1. The CDR3 is 15 amino acids. Per the germline V gene, CDR1 is SGHRS and CDR2 is YFSETQ. V lost 0 bases to trimming and J lost 9 bases; unmatched junction nucleotides: 4. CDR3 region: CASSLGGTGRSPLHF. In DNA form, the CDR3 reads TGCGCCAGCAGCTTGGGGGGGACAGGGCGTTCACCCCTCCACTTT.

The V and J genes are TRBV2 and TRBJ1-6; 9 nucleotides match TRBD1. This CDR3 contains 18 residues. V was pared by 6 bases and J by 4 bases, with 13 bases of the junction left unmatched. CDR1 is SNHLY, CDR2 FYNNEI, per germline. CDR3 bases: TGTGCCAGCAGAGGGACAGGGCTTAGATTCGAGTATAATTCACCCCTCCACTTT. This encodes CASRGTGLRFEYNSPLHF.

The chain has TRBV6-1 and TRBJ2-1; TRBD2 matches at 11 bases. The germline V gene has CDR1 MNHNS and CDR2 SASEGT. The CDR3 totals 16 residues. J lost 6 bases, V lost 2 bases, and 6 bases had no gene match. CDR3 coding DNA: TGTGCCAGCAGTGAAATATTTAGCGGGGGGGTCAATGAGCAGTTCTTC. Its protein product is CASSEIFSGGVNEQFF.

The CDR3 is CASSFGQGASHQHF. CDR3 sequence (DNA): TGTGCCAGCAGCTTTGGACAGGGGGCAAGTCACCAGCATTTT. This sequence joins TRBV7-2 and TRBJ1-5, with 11 positions matching TRBD1. V was clipped by 3 bases and J by 12 bases; unmatched bases: 7. From germline, CDR1 is SGHTA and CDR2 FQGNSA. CDR3 size: 14 residues.

The CDR3 is CASSPRNSGYNEQFF. CDR3 coding DNA: TGTGCCAGCAGTCCTCGTAATAGCGGCTACAATGAGCAGTTCTTC. This chain uses TRBV27 with TRBJ2-1, with D perhaps matching TRBD2 (6 bases). Germline CDR1 and CDR2: MNHEY and SMNVEV (reference sequence). V was cut by 5 bases and J by 3 bases, with 14 bases left in between. There are 15 residues in the CDR3.

This clone occurred a few times. The genes are TRBV5-1 and TRBJ1-4, with TRBD1 matching over 7 bases. V shed 3 bases, J shed 4 bases, and the junction held 6 bases outside the gene matches. The CDR3 sequence is 15 residues long. Germline V CDR1 and CDR2: SGHRS, YFSETQ. The DNA of the CDR3 is TGCGCCAGCAGCTCCAGGGGACAGATTAATGAAAAACTGTTTTTT. This codes for CASSSRGQINEKLFF.

The chain recombines TRBV30 with TRBJ2-5, with TRBD2 matching 10 bases. V lost 0 bases, J lost 7 bases, and 8 bases stayed unmatched. Germline CDR1 and CDR2: GTSNPN and SVGIG (reference sequence). This CDR3 has 15 residues. This CDR3 is CAWSVSSGGPRTQYF. The DNA of the CDR3 is TGTGCCTGGAGTGTGAGTAGCGGGGGGCCTCGGACCCAGTACTTC. The variable domain in full, with the rest retrieved from reference TRBV30 and TRBJ2-5, is SQTIHQWPATLVQPVGSPLSLECTVEGTSNPNLYWYRQAAGRGLQLLFYSVGIGQISSEVPQNLSASRPQDRQFILSSKKLLLSDSGFYLCAWSVSSGGPRTQYFGPGTRLLVL.

This rearrangement joins TRBV7-9 to TRBJ2-3; 12 bases map to TRBD1. Germline V gives CDR1 SEHNR, CDR2 FQNEAQ (reference sequence). The V gene end was trimmed by 5 bases and the J gene end by 11 bases; junction bases not matched to a gene: 14. The CDR3 is 16 residues long. CDR3 residues: CASSRTGTGGGGVQYF. CDR3 sequence (DNA): TGTGCCAGCAGCCGCACCGGGACAGGGGGCGGAGGGGTGCAGTATTTT.